This T cell receptor (beta chain) was sequenced for a study of blood T cells in healthy people across ages. PCR was performed a second time for about 7 to 12 cycles using a sample-barcoded 5' primer and a J-beta primer mix. Tagging of each cDNA molecule was performed by a template-switch adaptor with 12 random nucleotides. TCRdb re-analysed the 5' RACE reads in MiXCR, keeping a single row per CDR3 protein. This table holds about 1.4 million distinct CDR3 sequences, around 59% found once. The V segment lost 8 bases and the J segment 2 bases; nucleotides outside the gene matches: 6. CDR1 is MNHEY and CDR2 is SVGEGT in the germline V gene. The CDR3 spans 14 residues.

The sequence came from a man between 18 and 35 years old in good health. The source material was blood. The V and J genes are TRBV6-2 or TRBV6-3 and TRBJ1-5; 7 positions agree with TRBD1. The CDR3 here is CASSQGVGNQPQHF. CDR3 nucleotide sequence: TGTGCCAGCTCTCAGGGGGTCGGCAATCAGCCCCAGCATTTT.